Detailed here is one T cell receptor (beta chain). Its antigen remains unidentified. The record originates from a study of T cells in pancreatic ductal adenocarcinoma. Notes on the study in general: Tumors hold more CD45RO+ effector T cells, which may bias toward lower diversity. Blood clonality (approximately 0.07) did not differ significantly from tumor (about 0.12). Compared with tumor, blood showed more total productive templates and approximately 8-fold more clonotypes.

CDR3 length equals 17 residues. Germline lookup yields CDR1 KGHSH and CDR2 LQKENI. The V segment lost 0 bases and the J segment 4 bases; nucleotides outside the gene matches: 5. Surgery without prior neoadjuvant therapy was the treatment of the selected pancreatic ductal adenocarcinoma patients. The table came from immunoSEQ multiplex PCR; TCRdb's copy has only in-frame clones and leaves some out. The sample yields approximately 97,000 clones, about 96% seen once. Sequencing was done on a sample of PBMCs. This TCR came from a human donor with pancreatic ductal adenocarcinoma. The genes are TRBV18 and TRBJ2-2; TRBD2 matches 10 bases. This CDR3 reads CASSPPSSGRLTGELFF. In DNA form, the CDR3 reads TGTGCCAGCTCACCACCGTCTAGCGGGAGACTCACCGGGGAGCTGTTTTTT. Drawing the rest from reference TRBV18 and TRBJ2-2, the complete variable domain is NAGVMQNPRHLVRRRGQEARLRCSPMKGHSHVYWYRQLPEEGLKFMVYLQKENIIDESGMPKERFSAEFPKEGPSILRIQQVVRGDSAAYFCASSPPSSGRLTGELFFGEGSRLTVL.